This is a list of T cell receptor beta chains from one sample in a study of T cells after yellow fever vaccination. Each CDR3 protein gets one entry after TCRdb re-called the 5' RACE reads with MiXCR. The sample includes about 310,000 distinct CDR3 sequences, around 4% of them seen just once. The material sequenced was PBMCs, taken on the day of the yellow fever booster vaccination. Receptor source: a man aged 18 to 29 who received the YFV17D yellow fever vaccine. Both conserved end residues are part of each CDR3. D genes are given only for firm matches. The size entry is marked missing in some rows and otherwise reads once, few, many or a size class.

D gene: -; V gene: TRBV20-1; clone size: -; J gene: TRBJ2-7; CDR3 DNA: TGCAGTGCTAGTTTGCAGCGAGCCTACGAGCAGTACTTC; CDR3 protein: CSASLQRAYEQYF
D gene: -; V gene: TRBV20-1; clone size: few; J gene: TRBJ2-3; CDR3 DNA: TGCAGTGCTAGTTTACGGGGGACCACAGATACGCAGTATTTT; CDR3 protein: CSASLRGTTDTQYF
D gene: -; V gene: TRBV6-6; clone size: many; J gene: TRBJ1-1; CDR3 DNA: TGTGCCAGCAGTTACGACCAACAGGCCCGCAAGGTTGCTTTCTTT; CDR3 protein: CASSYDQQARKVAFF
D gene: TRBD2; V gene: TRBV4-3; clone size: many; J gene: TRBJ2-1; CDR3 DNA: TGCGCCAGCAGCCAACCTAGCGGGGGGGTAAATGAGCAGTTCTTC; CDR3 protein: CASSQPSGGVNEQFF
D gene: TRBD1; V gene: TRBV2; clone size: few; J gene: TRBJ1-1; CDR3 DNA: TGTGCCAGCAGCGAGACAGGGGGGATCACTGAAGCTTTCTTT; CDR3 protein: CASSETGGITEAFF
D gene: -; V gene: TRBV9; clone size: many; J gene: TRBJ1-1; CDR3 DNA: TGTGCCAGCGCGCGGGGGGAGGGAACTGAAGCTTTCTTT; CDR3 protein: CASARGEGTEAFF
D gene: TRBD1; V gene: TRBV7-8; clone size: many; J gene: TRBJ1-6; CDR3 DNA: TGTGCCAGCAGCCCGTACCGGGACAGGGGTTCACCCCTCCACTTT; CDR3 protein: CASSPYRDRGSPLHF
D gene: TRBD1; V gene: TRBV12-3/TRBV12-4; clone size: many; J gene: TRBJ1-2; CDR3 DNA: TGTGCCAGCAGTCCCGGGACAGCCCATGGCTACACCTTC; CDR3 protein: CASSPGTAHGYTF
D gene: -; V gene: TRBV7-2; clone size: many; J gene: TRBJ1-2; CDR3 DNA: TGTGCCAGCAGCTCAGGAACAGGGCACTATGGCTACACCTTC; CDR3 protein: CASSSGTGHYGYTF
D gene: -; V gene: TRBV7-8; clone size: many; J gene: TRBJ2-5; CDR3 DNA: TGTGCCAGCAGCTTACCGGCGGGCGTTCGAGAGACCCAGTACTTC; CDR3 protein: CASSLPAGVRETQYF
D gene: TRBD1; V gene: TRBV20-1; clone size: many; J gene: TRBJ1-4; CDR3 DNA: TGCAGTGCTATTAGGACAGGAGGGCAGAATGAAAAACTGTTTTTT; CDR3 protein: CSAIRTGGQNEKLFF
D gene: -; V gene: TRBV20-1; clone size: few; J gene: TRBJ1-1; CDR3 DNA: TGCAGTGCTTGGGGAGGGACTGAAGCTTTCTTT; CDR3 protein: CSAWGGTEAFF
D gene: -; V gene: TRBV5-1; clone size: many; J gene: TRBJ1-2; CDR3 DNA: TGCGCCAGCAGCTTGGAATCGGCTAGCTATGGCTACACCTTC; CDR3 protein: CASSLESASYGYTF
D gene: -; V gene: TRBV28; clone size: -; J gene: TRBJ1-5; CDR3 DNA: TGTGCCAGCAGTTTAAGGCGGGGCTGGAGCAATCAGCCCCAGCATTTT; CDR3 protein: CASSLRRGWSNQPQHF
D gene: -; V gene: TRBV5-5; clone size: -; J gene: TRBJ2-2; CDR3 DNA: TGTGCCAGCAGGGAATACAGGGTGAACACCGGGGAGCTGTTTTTT; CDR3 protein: CASREYRVNTGELFF
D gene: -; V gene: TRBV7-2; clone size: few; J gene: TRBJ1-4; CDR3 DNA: TGTGCCAGCAGCTACAGGGTGGCTGAAAAACTGTTTTTT; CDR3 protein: CASSYRVAEKLFF
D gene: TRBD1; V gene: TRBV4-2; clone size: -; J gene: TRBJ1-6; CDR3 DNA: TGTGCCAGCAGCCAAGATCAAACCGACAGGGCGTTTTATTCACCCCTCCACTTT; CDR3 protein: CASSQDQTDRAFYSPLHF
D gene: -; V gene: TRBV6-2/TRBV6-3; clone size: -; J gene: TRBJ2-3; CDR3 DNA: TGTGCCAGCAGTCTACCACAGGGCAAGGCAGATACGCAGTATTTT; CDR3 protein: CASSLPQGKADTQYF
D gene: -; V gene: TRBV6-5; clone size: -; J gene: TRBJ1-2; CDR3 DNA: TGTGCCAGCAGTTACCGACGCCTTGGGGGGTATGGCTACACCTTC; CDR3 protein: CASSYRRLGGYGYTF
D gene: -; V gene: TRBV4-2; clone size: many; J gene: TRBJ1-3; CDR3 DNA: TGTGCCAGCAGCCAAGATAGAAGCTCTGGAAACACCATATATTTT; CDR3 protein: CASSQDRSSGNTIYF
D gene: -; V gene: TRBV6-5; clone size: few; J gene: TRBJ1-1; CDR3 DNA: TGTGCCAGCAAAGGGTCTGAGGCTTCTGAAGCTTTCTTT; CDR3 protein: CASKGSEASEAFF
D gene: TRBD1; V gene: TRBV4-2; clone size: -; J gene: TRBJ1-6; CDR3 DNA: TGTGCCAGCAGCCAAGGTCAGGGGGCGGTTTATAATTCACCCCTCCACTTT; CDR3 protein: CASSQGQGAVYNSPLHF
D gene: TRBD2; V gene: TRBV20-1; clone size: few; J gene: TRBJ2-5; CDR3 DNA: TGCAGTGCCGCTACACTAGCGGGGAAAGAGACCCAGTACTTC; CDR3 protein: CSAATLAGKETQYF
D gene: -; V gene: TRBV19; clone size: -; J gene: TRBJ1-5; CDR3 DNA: TGTGCCAGTAGTACGGGGGCAGGGGTGAGCTGGGGCAATCAGCCCCAGCATTTT; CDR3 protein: CASSTGAGVSWGNQPQHF
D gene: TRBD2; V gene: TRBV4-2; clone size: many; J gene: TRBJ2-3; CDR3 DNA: TGTGCCAGCAGCCACCCCCTCGGGCGGGGGAACATAGATACGCAGTATTTT; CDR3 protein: CASSHPLGRGNIDTQYF
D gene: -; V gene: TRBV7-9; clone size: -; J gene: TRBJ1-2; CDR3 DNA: TGTGCCAGCAGCTTAGCGCATTCCAGCTATGGCTACACCTTC; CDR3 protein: CASSLAHSSYGYTF
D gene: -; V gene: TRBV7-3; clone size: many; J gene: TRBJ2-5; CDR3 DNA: TGTGCCAGCAGCTCGACAGGGAGGGAGACCCAGTACTTC; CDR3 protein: CASSSTGRETQYF
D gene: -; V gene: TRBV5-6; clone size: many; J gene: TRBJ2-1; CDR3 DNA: TGTGCCAGCAGCTTGGCAGGGACCCCTTACGTGGAGCAGTTCTTC; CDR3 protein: CASSLAGTPYVEQFF
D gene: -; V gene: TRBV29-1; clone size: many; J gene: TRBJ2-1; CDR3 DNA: TGCAGCGTTGGACGACCAATGGTAGACAATGAGCAGTTCTTC; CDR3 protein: CSVGRPMVDNEQFF
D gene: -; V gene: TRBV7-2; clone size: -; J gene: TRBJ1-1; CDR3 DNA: TGTGCCAGCAGCTTACGCTTATCCACTGAAGCTTTCTTT; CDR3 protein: CASSLRLSTEAFF
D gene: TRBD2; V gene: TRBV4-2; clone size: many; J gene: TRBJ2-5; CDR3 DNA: TGTGCCAGCAGCAGTCGTACTAGCGGGGGGAAAGAGACCCAGTACTTC; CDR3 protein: CASSSRTSGGKETQYF